Here is one T cell receptor beta chain with its context. No cell sorting was done before RNA was extracted from the tissue. This CDR3 spans 12 amino acids. Germline CDR1 reads SEHNR; CDR2 reads FQNEAQ (reference sequence). V gave up 5 bases and J gave up 6 bases; unmatched junction bases: 4. This record comes from a study of tumor and adjacent non-tumor tissue in lung cancer. A modified ARM-PCR protocol with three rounds of nested PCR amplified TCRbeta. TCRdb itself ran the multiplex PCR reads through MiXCR, one entry per CDR3 protein. The sample records 110,000 or so distinct CDR3 sequences, 60% to 80% being singletons.

The V gene is TRBV7-9, the J gene TRBJ2-7; TRBD1 aligns across 7 bases. The sequence derives from a woman aged 55-69 years with non-small cell lung cancer. The sequenced sample consisted of lung tumor tissue. This chain's CDR3 is CASSRQGPEQYF. CDR3 bases: TGTGCCAGCAGCCGACAGGGACCCGAGCAGTACTTC.